This TCR beta chain was obtained from a study of blood T cell repertoires in COVID-19. Germline CDR1 reads KGHDR; CDR2 reads SFDVKD. The V gene end was trimmed by 4 bases and the J gene end by 5 bases; junction bases not matched to a gene: 6. The CDR3 sequence is 15 residues long. The assay was immunoSEQ multiplex PCR, and TCRdb's table has in-frame clones only and misses some. The data contain about 120,000 clones, more than 60% of them singletons. The sequence was collected from a man between 70 and 80 years old with acute or convalescent COVID-19. Sample: peripheral blood. The chain employs TRBV24-1 and TRBJ2-5; TRBD1 aligns across 10 bases. The CDR3: CATSDPRQGAETQYF. DNA for the CDR3: TGTGCCACCAGTGACCCCCGACAGGGGGCGGAGACCCAGTACTTC.